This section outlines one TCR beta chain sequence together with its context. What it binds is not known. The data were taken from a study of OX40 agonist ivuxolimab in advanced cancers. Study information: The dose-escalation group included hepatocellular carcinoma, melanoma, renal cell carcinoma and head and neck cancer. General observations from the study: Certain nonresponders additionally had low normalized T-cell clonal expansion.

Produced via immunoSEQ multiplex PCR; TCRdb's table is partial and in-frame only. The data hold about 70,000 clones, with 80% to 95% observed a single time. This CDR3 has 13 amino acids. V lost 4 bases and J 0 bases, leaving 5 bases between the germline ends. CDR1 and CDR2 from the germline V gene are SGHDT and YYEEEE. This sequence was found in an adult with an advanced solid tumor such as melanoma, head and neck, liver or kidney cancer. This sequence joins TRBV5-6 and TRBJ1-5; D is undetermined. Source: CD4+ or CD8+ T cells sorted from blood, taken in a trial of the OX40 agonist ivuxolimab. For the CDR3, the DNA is TGTGCCAGCAGCACCAATAGCAATCAGCCCCAGCATTTT. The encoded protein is CASSTNSNQPQHF.